This note documents a single T cell receptor beta chain sequence. Its antigen is unidentified. The germline V gene encodes CDR1 SGDLS and CDR2 YYNGEE. The CDR3 runs 17 residues. The V segment lost 0 bases and the J segment 4 bases; nucleotides outside the gene matches: 11. These data are taken from a study of T-cell reconstitution after alpha-beta-depleted transplantation in children. General observations from the study: Surviving recipient T cells and thymic progenitors underlay high day-60 TCRbeta diversity in some patients. Several hundred expanded graft clones reportedly were the source of alpha-beta T cells about two months after transplant. T-cell counts and diversity at one year following transplant were attributed mainly to newly produced T cells.

A TCRbeta library incorporating unique molecular identifiers was prepared. From the PCR reads, TCRdb called clonotypes with MiXCR, one entry per CDR3 protein. The sample carries about 830,000 distinct CDR3 sequences, approximately 15% recorded once. This specimen was PBMCs, mostly from graft donor cells, taken 360 days after TCRalphabeta/CD19-depleted stem cell transplant. The sequence was collected from a male patient younger than 18 who had a stem cell transplant for acute lymphoblastic leukemia, so the T cells may come from the graft donor. V gene TRBV9 combines with J gene TRBJ2-5; 8 bases are shared with TRBD2. CDR3 in DNA: TGTGCCAGCAGCGTAGGTCCAGCGGGAGCGGCGGGAGAGACCCAGTACTTC. This encodes CASSVGPAGAAGETQYF.